The 7 T cell receptor beta chains in this list originate from one sample, sequenced in a study of cytomegalovirus exposure and HLA in healthy donors. Both 60 Vbeta primers and 13 Jbeta primers went into the PCR. Sequenced by immunoSEQ multiplex PCR; TCRdb stores in-frame clones only, minus some. Here the sample table reports around 210,000 clones. Material for sequencing was PBMCs. These receptors were collected from a young woman in good health and CMV-seropositive.

On this clone itself: The germline gene is not matched at one end of the junction; a read error may be the cause. Other DNA sequences in this specimen translate into the identical CDR3. The chain uses TRBV2 and TRBJ2-2; D gene unclear. The CDR3 length is 13 residues. CDR1 SNHLY and CDR2 FYNNEI come from the germline V gene. Here the CDR3 reads CASSEAATGELFF. The CDR3 region has the DNA TGCGCCAGCAGTGAAGCAGCCACCGGGGAGCTGTTTTTT.

The genes are TRBV6-1 and TRBJ1-5; 8 positions agree with TRBD1. Per the germline V gene, CDR1 is MNHNS and CDR2 is SASEGT. The CDR3 length is 15 residues. Unmatched junction bases numbered 4, after V lost 4 bases and J lost 2 bases. This CDR3 is CASSAGQGGNQPQHF. The CDR3 coding sequence is TGTGCCAGCAGTGCTGGACAGGGCGGCAATCAGCCCCAGCATTTT.

This chain uses TRBV7-2 with TRBJ1-5; 7 nucleotides agree with TRBD1. Trimming at V came to 1 base and at J to 4 bases, leaving 13 bases not matched to a gene. The V gene's germline CDR1 is SGHTA and CDR2 FQGNSA. CDR3 length: 18 amino acids. The CDR3 bases are TGTGCCAGCAGCTTAGTATCGGGCGGGGCAGGGGGGAATCAGCCCCAGCATTTT. Protein sequence: CASSLVSGGAGGNQPQHF.

The V call is TRBV9, the J call TRBJ2-3; D is possibly TRBD1 (5 bases). Trimming took 4 bases from V and 4 from J, leaving 10 bases between them. Germline V lookup: CDR1 SGDLS, CDR2 YYNGEE. This CDR3 has 13 amino acids. CDR3: CASSLIGADTQYF. DNA for the CDR3: TGTGCCAGCAGCCTAATAGGGGCAGATACGCAGTATTTT.

The chain joins TRBV13 to TRBJ2-5; D gene unclear. The end of the DNA is better explained by TRBJ2-7, so the J call may be wrong. The CDR3 contains 14 residues. Germline V CDR1 and CDR2: PRHDT, FYEKMQ (reference sequence). The CDR3: CASSPGFPSYEQYF. The CDR3 region has the DNA TGTGCCAGCAGCCCAGGATTTCCCTCCTACGAGCAGTACTTC.

The gene calls are TRBV15 and TRBJ2-1; 7 bases are a match to TRBD1. The V gene end was trimmed by 5 bases and the J gene end by 3 bases; junction bases not matched to a gene: 7. The CDR3 totals 15 residues. Per the germline V gene, CDR1 is LNHNV and CDR2 is YYDKDF (reference sequence). CDR3 sequence (DNA): TGTGCCACCAGCCCCCGCGCAGGGGGCTACAATGAGCAGTTCTTC. Protein product: CATSPRAGGYNEQFF. The whole variable domain, filled in from reference TRBV15 and TRBJ2-1, reads DAMVIQNPRYQVTQFGKPVTLSCSQTLNHNVMYWYQQKSSQAPKLLFHYYDKDFNNEADTPDNFQSRRPNTSFCFLDIRSPGLGDTAMYLCATSPRAGGYNEQFFGPGTRLTVL.

The rearrangement uses TRBV28 and TRBJ2-7; D unclear. Trimming left V 3 bases short and J 9 bases short, with 12 bases between. Germline-derived CDR1 and CDR2 are MDHEN and SYDVKM. CDR3 length equals 12 residues. CDR3 sequence: CASSFPRLGQYF. The CDR3 DNA sequence: TGTGCCAGCAGTTTCCCCAGGCTCGGGCAGTACTTC.